The text below deals with one T cell receptor beta chain. Its antigen is undetermined. CDR3 length: 13 residues. With 7 bases clipped from V and 4 bases from J, the junction kept 4 bases outside the gene matches. Looked up from germline, CDR1 is MNHEY and CDR2 is SVGAGI. These data originate in a study of type 1 regulatory T cells. Overall study: T-allo10 is a Tr1-enriched, alloantigen-specific CD4 T cell product made in vitro. Study-level results: Compared with non-Tr1 cells, Tr1 cells showed a narrower TCR repertoire.

TCRdb re-analysed the reads in MiXCR, keeping a single row per CDR3 protein. The sample includes tens of thousands of distinct CDR3 sequences, more than 20% of them seen just once. Material for sequencing was cultured type 1 regulatory T (Tr1) cells, either the whole culture or a sorted fraction (not recorded which). The clonotype comes from a human donor in good health. The chain combines TRBV6-5 with TRBJ2-1, with 7 bases matching TRBD1. CDR3 in amino acids: CASTRDSYNEQFF. CDR3 DNA: TGTGCCAGCACTCGGGACAGTTACAATGAGCAGTTCTTC.